One and the same sample provided the 21 T cell receptor beta chains below, sequenced in a study of OX40 agonist ivuxolimab in advanced cancers. Only in-frame clones appear in the TCRdb table, and some are missing; sequencing was by immunoSEQ multiplex PCR. The sample includes 50,000 to 70,000 clones, about 82% of them seen just once. Sequenced here: CD4+ or CD8+ T cells sorted from blood, sampled in a trial of the OX40 agonist ivuxolimab. The receptors were sampled from an adult with an advanced solid tumor such as melanoma, head and neck, liver or kidney cancer.

The rearrangement links TRBV4-2 to TRBJ1-1; tentatively, D is TRBD1 (5 bases). The CDR3 is made up of 16 amino acids. V shed 1 base and J shed 6 bases, with 18 bases lying between them. CDR1 is LGHNA and CDR2 is YNFKEQ in the germline V gene. CDR3 residues: CASSQGSGGGRAEAFF. The DNA for the CDR3 is TGTGCCAGCAGCCAAGGTAGTGGGGGAGGAAGGGCTGAAGCTTTCTTT.

Within the sample, this clone is medium-sized (0.01 to 0.1%). This sequence joins TRBV7-2 and TRBJ1-1; D gene unclear. There are 15 residues in the CDR3. Trimming pared 5 bases from V and 4 bases from J, leaving 17 bases between. Germline CDR1 and CDR2: SGHTA and FQGNSA. For the CDR3, the DNA is TGTGCCAGCAGCGCCTACAGTTCGGTGGGCACTGAAGCTTTCTTT. It yields the protein CASSAYSSVGTEAFF.

V and J are TRBV18 and TRBJ1-6; tentatively, D is TRBD1 (6 bases). V gave up 0 bases and J gave up 4 bases, with 10 bases separating them. CDR1 and CDR2 from the germline V gene are KGHSH and LQKENI. CDR3 length: 16 residues. In DNA, the CDR3 is TGTGCCAGCTCACCACCGGGGACAAGGTATAATTCACCCCTCCACTTT. The encoded protein is CASSPPGTRYNSPLHF.

This clone was seen only a few times. V and J are TRBV4-1 and TRBJ2-3, with 8 positions matching TRBD1. The germline V gene encodes CDR1 MGHRA and CDR2 YSYEKL. V shed 1 base, J shed 0 bases, and the junction held 0 bases outside the gene matches. This CDR3 contains 15 residues. The CDR3 bases are TGCGCCAGCAGCCAAGGGACAGGGAGCACAGATACGCAGTATTTT. Its translation: CASSQGTGSTDTQYF.

In this sample, this clone turned up a few times. The chain combines TRBV7-9 with TRBJ1-1; D is unclear. This CDR3 spans 12 amino acids. Germline CDR1 is SEHNR and CDR2 is FQNEAQ (reference sequence). V lost 6 bases and J 0 bases, leaving 5 bases between the germline ends. The CDR3, as DNA: TGTGCCAGCAGTACGATGAACACTGAAGCTTTCTTT. Its translation is CASSTMNTEAFF. Full variable domain (rest looked up from reference TRBV7-9 and TRBJ1-1): DTGVSQNPRHKITKRGQNVTFRCDPISEHNRLYWYRQTLGQGPEFLTYFQNEAQLEKSRLLSDRFSAERPKGSFSTLEIQRTEQGDSAMYLCASSTMNTEAFFGQGTRLTVV.

The J gene is TRBJ2-3, the V gene TRBV9, with 10 bases lining up with TRBD1. With V trimmed by 4 bases and J by 11 bases, 13 bases remained unmatched. Germline CDR1 is SGDLS and CDR2 is YYNGEE. The CDR3 covers 15 residues. The CDR3 DNA follows: TGTGCCAGCAGCCTACGACAGGGGGCGGGCCAAAGGCAGTATTTT. As protein: CASSLRQGAGQRQYF.

The chain links TRBV11-2 to TRBJ2-7, with 7 bases that match TRBD1. V gave up 2 bases and J gave up 4 bases; unmatched junction bases: 5. CDR3 size: 14 residues. Germline-derived CDR1 and CDR2 are SGHAT and FQNNGV. The CDR3 region has the DNA TGTGCCAGCAGCTTATACAGGGGCCAATACGAGCAGTACTTC. It codes for CASSLYRGQYEQYF.

The table lists this clone with a few counts. The V and J genes are TRBV7-7 and TRBJ2-5, with TRBD2 as a possible D gene (6 bases). V was shortened by 5 bases and J by 4 bases, with 11 bases between the two germline ends. CDR1 is SSHAT, CDR2 FNYEAQ, per germline (reference sequence). The CDR3 has 13 residues. In nucleotides, the CDR3 is TGTGCCAGCAGCCCCCAGGGAGGAGAGACCCAGTACTTC. It encodes CASSPQGGETQYF.

This clone was recorded only once. J is TRBJ1-2 and V is TRBV5-5; no definite D call. With 6 bases removed from V and 0 bases from J, the gap between germline ends came to 21 bases. In germline, CDR1 is SGHKS, CDR2 YYEKEE (reference sequence). The CDR3 length is 17 residues. The DNA of the CDR3 is TGTGCCAGCACCCCTTGGTCCGGCTGGACCCCTAACTATGGCTACACCTTC. Its translation is CASTPWSGWTPNYGYTF.

The CDR3 is CASSPPDPGSYGYTF. As DNA, the CDR3 is TGTGCCAGCTCACCTCCTGATCCGGGCTCCTATGGCTACACCTTC. The chain carries TRBV18 and TRBJ1-2, with D hard to call. CDR1 and CDR2 (germline): KGHSH, LQKENI. The CDR3 spans 15 residues. The V gene lost 3 bases and the J gene lost 4 bases, with 15 bases spanning the gap.

This clone has just a few counts. This chain links TRBV9 with TRBJ1-6; D possibly corresponds to TRBD1 (6 bases). The CDR3 totals 16 residues. Germline-derived CDR1 and CDR2 are SGDLS and YYNGEE. Deletions cut 0 bases from V and 10 bases from J, with 17 bases between. In nucleotides, the CDR3 is TGTGCCAGCAGCGTAGTTGGGGGGCCCGGGCTATCACCCCTCCACTTT. Translating gives CASSVVGGPGLSPLHF.

In DNA form, the CDR3 reads TGCAGCGCTTCCTCCACGATAGTACATGAGCAGTTCTTC. Its translation: CSASSTIVHEQFF. The V and J genes are TRBV29-1 and TRBJ2-1; D gene unclear. The ends were cut back, 7 bases at V and 8 bases at J, with 18 bases in the middle. The CDR3 consists of 13 residues. Germline V CDR1 and CDR2: SQVTM, ANQGSEA.

The gene calls are TRBV25-1 and TRBJ2-7; 7 bases align to TRBD1. The length of the CDR3 is 14 residues. Germline CDR1 reads MGHDK; CDR2 reads SYGVNS. The V segment lost 6 bases and the J segment 3 bases; nucleotides outside the gene matches: 8. CDR3 sequence reads: CASSLTGKGYEQYF. The CDR3 region has the DNA TGTGCCAGCAGCCTGACAGGGAAGGGCTACGAGCAGTACTTC.

V is TRBV6-5 and J is TRBJ2-7; D is uncertain. CDR3 size: 14 residues. Trimming left V 4 bases short and J 0 bases short, with 10 bases between. The germline V gene has CDR1 MNHEY and CDR2 SVGAGI. The CDR3 coding sequence is TGTGCCAGCAGTTTTCGCCACAACTCCTACGAGCAGTACTTC. It translates to CASSFRHNSYEQYF.

The rearrangement uses TRBV5-1 and TRBJ2-6, with D unclear. Germline loops: CDR1 SGHRS, CDR2 YFSETQ. CDR3 length: 14 amino acids. The germline V and J ends were trimmed by 4 bases and 4 bases, with 9 bases remaining between them. Here the CDR3 DNA reads TGCGCCAGCAGCCCTCATGCAGGGGCCAACGTCCTGACTTTC. This sequence encodes CASSPHAGANVLTF.

J is TRBJ1-5 and V is TRBV2, with D hard to call. The CDR3 totals 13 residues. The V end was cut by 5 bases, the J end by 3 bases, with 8 bases between. The germline V gene has CDR1 SNHLY and CDR2 FYNNEI. The CDR3 coding sequence is TGTGCCAGCAGTCAGGTTTTCAATCAGCCCCAGCATTTT. The encoded protein is CASSQVFNQPQHF.

Here the CDR3 DNA reads TGTGCCAGCTCCTTGGGGTTTAGCACAGATACGCAGTATTTT. This gives the protein CASSLGFSTDTQYF. The chain combines TRBV7-3 with TRBJ2-3, with D uncertain. Trimming pared 8 bases from V and 0 bases from J, leaving 12 bases between. Germline V gene lookup returns CDR1 SGHTA and CDR2 FQGTGA. This CDR3 spans 14 amino acids.

The V gene is TRBV6-5, the J gene TRBJ2-3, with 8 bases identical to TRBD2. V was pared by 8 bases and J by 8 bases, with 9 bases of the junction left unmatched. This CDR3 is built from 13 residues. From germline, CDR1 is MNHEY and CDR2 SVGAGI. The CDR3 loop is CASDTGGAGTQYF. The CDR3 DNA is TGTGCCAGCGATACCGGGGGGGCCGGTACGCAGTATTTT.

The chain joins TRBV3-2 to TRBJ2-7; TRBD2, the table's D call, lacks a check against the DNA. TRBV3-2 is a known pseudogene. The CDR3 has 8 amino acids. CDR3 sequence (DNA): TGTGCCAGCAGCCACAAGCGGTTC. This encodes CASSHKRF.

This clone was counted a few times. The chain employs TRBV5-1 and TRBJ1-5, with a possible D match to TRBD1 (6 bases). The CDR3 length is 16 residues. Germline V gene data show CDR1 as SGHRS and CDR2 as YFSETQ. Trimming removed 0 bases from V and 0 bases from J, with 10 bases in between. DNA of the CDR3: TGCGCCAGCAGCTTGGGGGGGCTGGATAGCAATCAGCCCCAGCATTTT. Translated, it gives CASSLGGLDSNQPQHF.

The genes are TRBV6-5 and TRBJ2-5; the D is unclear. Germline V gene data show CDR1 as MNHEY and CDR2 as SVGAGI. The CDR3 covers 15 residues. Trimming pared 5 bases from V and 5 bases from J, leaving 18 bases between. For the CDR3, the DNA is TGTGCCAGCAGTAACATGGGCTCGGTTAGCGAGACCCAGTACTTC. Its translation: CASSNMGSVSETQYF.